A selection of T cell receptor beta chains follows, all from one sample in a study of T cell responses to AZD1222 COVID-19 vaccine. TCRdb's table, derived via immunoSEQ multiplex PCR, lists solely in-frame clones and lacks some. This sample yields about 88,000 clones, of which 85% to 90% are seen a single time; approximately 5% belongs to the top ten. This sample comprised peripheral blood, obtained 28 days after the second AZD1222 dose. Receptors were obtained from an adult who received the AZD1222 COVID-19 vaccine. The conserved cysteine and the conserved F or W are not part of the CDR3 here.

J gene: TRBJ2-1
V gene: TRBV24-1
CDR3 protein: ATSDPSGANEQF

J gene: TRBJ2-3
V gene: TRBV5-8
CDR3 protein: ASSATGTSVPDTQY

J gene: TRBJ1-6
V gene: TRBV5-1
CDR3 protein: ASSGEANSPLH

J gene: TRBJ2-7
V gene: TRBV20-1
CDR3 protein: SAGTYEQY

J gene: TRBJ1-1
V gene: TRBV18
CDR3 protein: ASSPLDSPMNTEAF

J gene: TRBJ2-1
V gene: TRBV10-2
CDR3 protein: ASSIAGVFYNEQF

J gene: TRBJ2-3
V gene: TRBV29-1
CDR3 protein: SVERTDTQY

J gene: TRBJ2-3
V gene: TRBV10-3
CDR3 protein: AISGASGGTDTQY

J gene: TRBJ2-3
V gene: TRBV29-1
CDR3 protein: SVDAIAGEGDTQY

J gene: TRBJ2-3
V gene: TRBV4-1
CDR3 protein: ASRGVGLAKGTDTQY

J gene: TRBJ2-3
V gene: TRBV4-2
CDR3 protein: ASSQVAGGDTDTQY

J gene: TRBJ1-1
V gene: TRBV18
CDR3 protein: ASSPPQAIGAF

J gene: TRBJ1-2
V gene: TRBV5-6
CDR3 protein: ASSQAAGTDSLYGYT

J gene: TRBJ1-2
V gene: TRBV6-1
CDR3 protein: ASSELGTGDVYT

J gene: TRBJ2-1
V gene: TRBV3-1/TRBV3-2
CDR3 protein: ASSSTGTGGQNSEQF

J gene: TRBJ1-1
V gene: TRBV20-1
CDR3 protein: SASRGGTEAF

J gene: TRBJ1-2
V gene: TRBV14
CDR3 protein: ASSFPGQGVGGYT

J gene: TRBJ1-2
V gene: TRBV5-1
CDR3 protein: ASSPGGGSPGYGYT

J gene: TRBJ2-5
V gene: TRBV2
CDR3 protein: ASSRGPQETQY

J gene: TRBJ2-7
V gene: TRBV6-5
CDR3 protein: ASKSGSSSYEQY

J gene: TRBJ2-3
V gene: TRBV7-7
CDR3 protein: ASSFGGALTDTQY

J gene: TRBJ1-5
V gene: TRBV2
CDR3 protein: ASSPGTGLQPQH

J gene: TRBJ2-3
V gene: TRBV6-5
CDR3 protein: ASSLAGPRTGTQY

J gene: TRBJ1-4
V gene: TRBV19
CDR3 protein: ASSVSRGELF

J gene: TRBJ2-7
V gene: TRBV27
CDR3 protein: ASSLPPPGVHEQY